This T cell receptor (beta chain) is drawn from a study of blood T cell repertoires in COVID-19. Whole-study context: From T cells, B-cell-depleted T cells, or PBMCs came the material, which was cDNA or gDNA.

Per the study methods: Quantification of nucleated cells was approximated via reference gene primer amplification. Measured with immunoSEQ multiplex PCR; TCRdb has only the in-frame clones, and not every one. V, J and clone size derive from that table, while D and trimming were established from the DNA sequence. This table has 55,000 to 65,000 clones, over 80% appearing once. V lost 5 bases and J 0 bases, leaving 12 bases between the germline ends. CDR1 and CDR2 (germline): SGHAT, FQDESV (reference sequence). The CDR3 sequence is 15 residues long. The J gene is TRBJ2-3, the V gene TRBV11-1, with TRBD1 as a possible D gene (5 bases). The clonotype originates from a man aged 30 to 45 with COVID-19, enrolled during active disease. Material: peripheral blood. The CDR3 nucleotides are TGTGCCAGCAGCCCGGACACCTACAGCACAGATACGCAGTATTTT. It specifies CASSPDTYSTDTQYF.